A selection of T cell receptor beta chains follows, all from one sample in a study of PD-1 blockade in classical Hodgkin lymphoma. Only in-frame clones appear in the TCRdb table, and some are missing; sequencing was by immunoSEQ multiplex PCR. The profile shows roughly 94,000 clones, approximately 94% of them singletons. The starting material was peripheral blood mononuclear cells (PBMCs), obtained before the fourth cycle of nivolumab. Source of these receptors: a human donor with classical Hodgkin lymphoma. The CDR3 runs from the conserved cysteine through the conserved F or W. Clone size is given for some rows only: seen once, a few or many times, or a class if the clone is expanded.

J gene,clone size,V gene,CDR3 protein
TRBJ2-7,-,TRBV10-3,CATTKAGYHEQYF
TRBJ2-3,once,TRBV9,CASSVRTSGERLNSTDTQYF
TRBJ2-1,-,TRBV27,CASSGGSFSYNEQFF
TRBJ2-5,-,TRBV5-1,CASSLEGVRRVETQYF
TRBJ2-7,-,TRBV18,CASSPPSLVYEQYF
TRBJ1-5,-,TRBV9,CASSVAPWDQPQHF
TRBJ1-5,-,TRBV19,CASSILEGLGNQPQHF
TRBJ1-6,-,TRBV5-1,CASSLSGLEGGSPLHF
TRBJ2-1,-,TRBV2,CASSGTSGRLSSYNEQFF
TRBJ2-5,-,TRBV5-5,CASSFPTGRVQETQYF
TRBJ2-1,-,TRBV2,CASSTPLNEQFF
TRBJ2-7,-,TRBV2,CASRSRGYEQYF
TRBJ1-1,-,TRBV5-4,CASSFPPPRGNTEAFF
TRBJ1-2,-,TRBV30,CAWRWQGGGYGYTF
TRBJ2-1,-,TRBV5-1,CASSLARPNEQFF
TRBJ1-6,-,TRBV6-1,CASSTGTFNSPLHF